The rows below give T cell receptor beta chains drawn from one sample of a study of early T cells in non-severe SARS-CoV-2 infection. TCRdb re-called the 5' RACE reads through MiXCR, storing one row per CDR3 protein. The data contain around 52,000 distinct CDR3 sequences, roughly 12% of them seen just once; the ten biggest clones take up 2.9%. The sequenced material came from whole blood. The source of these receptors is an adult who was a healthcare worker with PCR-confirmed SARS-CoV-2 infection or an uninfected control (not recorded which). Each CDR3 is given with its conserved first and last residue. A D gene is named only where the DNA matches it firmly. Clone size appears in some rows only: once, few, many, or a class for an expanded clone.

CDR3: CASSLQGALTEAFF
DNA: TGTGCCAGCAGCCTACAGGGGGCCCTCACTGAAGCTTTCTTT
D: TRBD1
J: TRBJ1-1
size: NA
V: TRBV7-9

CDR3: CASSQVAQGGGTDTQYF
DNA: TGTGCCAGCAGCCAAGTGGCACAGGGGGGCGGCACAGATACGCAGTATTTT
D: TRBD1
J: TRBJ2-3
size: many
V: TRBV4-2

CDR3: CASSWGTSGGPTDTQYF
DNA: TGTGCCAGCAGTTGGGGGACTAGCGGGGGGCCAACAGATACGCAGTATTTT
D: TRBD2
J: TRBJ2-3
size: many
V: TRBV12-3/TRBV12-4

CDR3: CASSHSLGTSGSSLRDTQYF
DNA: TGTGCCAGTAGCCACTCACTCGGGACTAGCGGGTCATCATTAAGAGATACGCAGTATTTT
D: TRBD2
J: TRBJ2-3
size: many
V: TRBV19

CDR3: CSASHQTYEQYF
DNA: TGCAGTGCTAGCCACCAGACCTACGAGCAGTACTTC
D: NA
J: TRBJ2-7
size: many
V: TRBV20-1

CDR3: CASSLRVAGDDGYTF
DNA: TGCGCCAGCAGCCTCAGGGTCGCAGGTGATGATGGCTACACCTTC
D: NA
J: TRBJ1-2
size: many
V: TRBV5-1

CDR3: CASSPMNLPAGPGTTEAFF
DNA: TGTGCCAGCTCACCAATGAACCTCCCGGCGGGCCCGGGGACCACTGAAGCTTTCTTT
D: NA
J: TRBJ1-1
size: many
V: TRBV18

CDR3: CSAWGLAVQETQYF
DNA: TGCAGTGCTTGGGGACTAGCGGTACAAGAGACCCAGTACTTC
D: TRBD2
J: TRBJ2-5
size: many
V: TRBV20-1

CDR3: CASSFRLVSYNEQFF
DNA: TGTGCTAGCAGCTTCCGACTAGTCTCCTACAATGAGCAGTTCTTC
D: NA
J: TRBJ2-1
size: NA
V: TRBV7-7

CDR3: CASSFSGGETQYF
DNA: TGTGCCAGCAGTTTTTCGGGAGGCGAGACCCAGTACTTC
D: TRBD2
J: TRBJ2-5
size: many
V: TRBV28

CDR3: CASSTDRSDTQYF
DNA: TGTGCCAGCAGTACGGACAGGTCAGATACGCAGTATTTT
D: TRBD1
J: TRBJ2-3
size: NA
V: TRBV12-3/TRBV12-4

CDR3: CASSLSYNEQFF
DNA: TGTGCCAGCAGCTTATCCTACAATGAGCAGTTCTTC
D: NA
J: TRBJ2-1
size: many
V: TRBV7-6

CDR3: CASGGPRVSYEQYF
DNA: TGTGCCAGCGGGGGCCCCCGGGTTTCCTACGAGCAGTACTTC
D: NA
J: TRBJ2-7
size: many
V: TRBV12-3/TRBV12-4

CDR3: CASSSRDTGNQPQHF
DNA: TGTGCCAGCAGTTCTAGGGACACGGGGAACCAGCCCCAGCATTTT
D: NA
J: TRBJ1-5
size: many
V: TRBV28

CDR3: CASSPSWGYEQYF
DNA: TGTGCCAGCAGCCCATCCTGGGGGTACGAGCAGTACTTC
D: NA
J: TRBJ2-7
size: many
V: TRBV7-6

CDR3: CASSQDITGTYNEQFF
DNA: TGTGCCAGCAGCCAAGATATCACAGGAACCTACAATGAGCAGTTCTTC
D: NA
J: TRBJ2-1
size: NA
V: TRBV14

CDR3: CASGGEGWLYEQYF
DNA: TGTGCCAGCGGCGGGGAGGGGTGGTTGTACGAGCAGTACTTC
D: TRBD2
J: TRBJ2-7
size: NA
V: TRBV6-1

CDR3: CASSQLGVQPQHF
DNA: TGTGCCAGCAGCCAACTCGGGGTTCAGCCCCAGCATTTT
D: NA
J: TRBJ1-5
size: many
V: TRBV3-1

CDR3: CASSLDRVSYGYTF
DNA: TGCGCCAGCAGCCTGGACAGGGTCTCCTATGGCTACACCTTC
D: TRBD1
J: TRBJ1-2
size: many
V: TRBV4-1

CDR3: CASSRYRGLRADTQYF
DNA: TGTGCCAGCAGTCGGTACAGGGGGTTACGGGCTGATACGCAGTATTTT
D: TRBD1
J: TRBJ2-3
size: many
V: TRBV7-2

CDR3: CASSVEGRGWGTEAFF
DNA: TGTGCCAGCAGCGTAGAAGGGCGGGGATGGGGCACTGAAGCTTTCTTT
D: NA
J: TRBJ1-1
size: many
V: TRBV9

CDR3: CSVWRDTQYF
DNA: TGCAGCGTCTGGAGAGATACGCAGTATTTT
D: NA
J: TRBJ2-3
size: many
V: TRBV29-1

CDR3: CASSPQGNTEAFF
DNA: TGTGCCAGCTCACCACAGGGGAACACTGAAGCTTTCTTT
D: NA
J: TRBJ1-1
size: many
V: TRBV18

CDR3: CSAGRGSNGGYTF
DNA: TGCAGCGCCGGGCGGGGTTCAAACGGTGGCTACACCTTC
D: NA
J: TRBJ1-2
size: few
V: TRBV29-1

CDR3: CASSSRGVETQYF
DNA: TGTGCCAGCAGTTCCAGGGGAGTAGAGACCCAGTACTTC
D: NA
J: TRBJ2-5
size: many
V: TRBV6-5

CDR3: CASSSGAGGPETQYF
DNA: TGCGCCAGCAGCTCGGGGGCAGGAGGGCCGGAGACCCAGTACTTC
D: NA
J: TRBJ2-5
size: many
V: TRBV5-1

CDR3: CSVEFRDRGDTGELFF
DNA: TGCAGCGTTGAGTTTCGCGACAGGGGAGACACCGGGGAGCTGTTTTTT
D: TRBD1
J: TRBJ2-2
size: many
V: TRBV29-1

CDR3: CASSDEGRGTEAFF
DNA: TGTGCCAGCAGTGACGAGGGACGAGGGACTGAAGCTTTCTTT
D: NA
J: TRBJ1-1
size: NA
V: TRBV6-1

CDR3: CSVHRGDGYTF
DNA: TGCAGCGTACATCGAGGGGATGGCTACACCTTC
D: NA
J: TRBJ1-2
size: NA
V: TRBV29-1

CDR3: CASSPGPYEQFF
DNA: TGTGCCAGCAGCCCCGGACCATATGAGCAGTTCTTC
D: NA
J: TRBJ2-1
size: many
V: TRBV7-6

CDR3: CASSLLQGGTEAFF
DNA: TGTGCCAGCAGCTTATTACAGGGAGGCACTGAAGCTTTCTTT
D: NA
J: TRBJ1-1
size: many
V: TRBV7-9

CDR3: CASRRGSDTQYF
DNA: TGTGCCAGCAGGCGCGGGTCAGATACGCAGTATTTT
D: NA
J: TRBJ2-3
size: NA
V: TRBV3-1

CDR3: CASGIQPSNQPQHF
DNA: TGTGCCAGCGGGATCCAGCCTAGCAATCAGCCCCAGCATTTT
D: NA
J: TRBJ1-5
size: NA
V: TRBV28

CDR3: CASSQDWSNEQFF
DNA: TGTGCCAGCAGCCAAGATTGGAGCAATGAGCAGTTCTTC
D: NA
J: TRBJ2-1
size: many
V: TRBV3-1

CDR3: CASSLSSGRYTGELFF
DNA: TGTGCCAGCAGCTTATCTAGCGGGCGATACACCGGGGAGCTGTTTTTT
D: TRBD2
J: TRBJ2-2
size: few
V: TRBV11-3

CDR3: CASSQGAGWQETQYF
DNA: TGTGCCAGCAGCCAGGGGGCGGGATGGCAAGAGACCCAGTACTTC
D: NA
J: TRBJ2-5
size: many
V: TRBV3-1

CDR3: CASSGGFLYNEQFF
DNA: TGCGCCAGCAGCGGTGGGTTCCTATACAATGAGCAGTTCTTC
D: NA
J: TRBJ2-1
size: few
V: TRBV5-1

CDR3: CASSLSLYNEQFF
DNA: TGTGCCAGCAGCTTGAGCCTCTACAATGAGCAGTTCTTC
D: NA
J: TRBJ2-1
size: many
V: TRBV7-6

CDR3: CASSYSKGQGASGYTF
DNA: TGTGCCAGCAGTTACTCGAAGGGACAGGGGGCATCTGGCTACACCTTC
D: TRBD1
J: TRBJ1-2
size: many
V: TRBV6-6

CDR3: CSVLGGETQYF
DNA: TGCAGCGTATTGGGCGGGGAGACCCAGTACTTC
D: NA
J: TRBJ2-5
size: many
V: TRBV29-1

CDR3: CASSSGGAGLREQYF
DNA: TGTGCCAGCAGTTCCGGGGGCGCGGGTTTAAGGGAGCAGTACTTC
D: NA
J: TRBJ2-7
size: NA
V: TRBV6-5

CDR3: CASRRDGNYGYTF
DNA: TGTGCCAGCAGGCGGGACGGAAACTATGGCTACACCTTC
D: NA
J: TRBJ1-2
size: NA
V: TRBV28

CDR3: CASSFRQGHQPQHF
DNA: TGTGCCAGCAGTTTTCGGCAGGGTCACCAGCCCCAGCATTTT
D: NA
J: TRBJ1-5
size: NA
V: TRBV12-3/TRBV12-4

CDR3: CASSPTGPYEQYF
DNA: TGTGCCAGCAGCCCCACAGGGCCCTACGAGCAGTACTTC
D: NA
J: TRBJ2-7
size: many
V: TRBV6-1

CDR3: CASSLGTSGSYEQYF
DNA: TGTGCCAGCAGTTTAGGAACTAGCGGGAGTTACGAGCAGTACTTC
D: TRBD2
J: TRBJ2-7
size: many
V: TRBV27

CDR3: CASSEVSPNEKLFF
DNA: TGTGCCAGCAGTGAGGTCAGCCCGAATGAAAAACTGTTTTTT
D: NA
J: TRBJ1-4
size: NA
V: TRBV2

CDR3: CASSQDALAVRQETQYF
DNA: TGTGCCAGCAGCCAAGATGCCCTAGCAGTACGCCAAGAGACCCAGTACTTC
D: NA
J: TRBJ2-5
size: NA
V: TRBV3-1

CDR3: CASSYGGGNEKLFF
DNA: TGTGCCAGCAGTTATGGAGGTGGTAATGAAAAACTGTTTTTT
D: NA
J: TRBJ1-4
size: few
V: TRBV27

CDR3: CASSFAALSSYEQYF
DNA: TGTGCCAGCAGCTTCGCGGCCCTTAGCTCCTACGAGCAGTACTTC
D: NA
J: TRBJ2-7
size: many
V: TRBV7-2

CDR3: CASTGHTNEQFF
DNA: TGTGCCAGCACCGGACACACCAATGAGCAGTTCTTC
D: NA
J: TRBJ2-1
size: NA
V: TRBV2

CDR3: CATSRIRGGSEQFF
DNA: TGTGCCACCAGCAGAATCCGAGGGGGATCCGAGCAGTTCTTC
D: NA
J: TRBJ2-1
size: NA
V: TRBV15

CDR3: CSASGGGGTDTQYF
DNA: TGCAGTGCTAGCGGGGGAGGGGGCACAGATACGCAGTATTTT
D: TRBD2
J: TRBJ2-3
size: few
V: TRBV20-1

CDR3: CASRLRYSDSPLHF
DNA: TGTGCCAGCAGACTTAGATACTCCGACTCACCCCTCCACTTT
D: NA
J: TRBJ1-6
size: many
V: TRBV27

CDR3: CASSHRTEPNSPLHF
DNA: TGTGCCAGCAGCCATAGGACTGAGCCAAATTCACCCCTCCACTTT
D: NA
J: TRBJ1-6
size: many
V: TRBV3-1

CDR3: CASSVTVSSTDTQYF
DNA: TGTGCCAGCAGCGTGACAGTTTCTAGCACAGATACGCAGTATTTT
D: NA
J: TRBJ2-3
size: many
V: TRBV5-4

CDR3: CSAAQGMGELFF
DNA: TGCAGTGCGGCCCAGGGAATGGGGGAGCTGTTTTTT
D: NA
J: TRBJ2-2
size: many
V: TRBV20-1

CDR3: CASRLAHGLAGVSYEQFF
DNA: TGTGCAAGTCGCTTAGCCCACGGACTAGCGGGAGTTTCCTATGAGCAGTTCTTC
D: NA
J: TRBJ2-1
size: many
V: TRBV12-2